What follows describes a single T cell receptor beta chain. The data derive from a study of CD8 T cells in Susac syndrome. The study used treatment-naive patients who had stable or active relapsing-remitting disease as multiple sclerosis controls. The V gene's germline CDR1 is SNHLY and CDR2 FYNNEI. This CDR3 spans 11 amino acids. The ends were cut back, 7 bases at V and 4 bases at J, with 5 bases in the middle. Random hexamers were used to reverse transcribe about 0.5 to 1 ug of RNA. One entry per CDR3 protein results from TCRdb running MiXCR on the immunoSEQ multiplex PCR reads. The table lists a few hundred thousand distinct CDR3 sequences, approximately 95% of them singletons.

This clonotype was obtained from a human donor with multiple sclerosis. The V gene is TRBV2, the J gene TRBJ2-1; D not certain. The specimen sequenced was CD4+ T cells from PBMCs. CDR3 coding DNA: TGTGCCAGCATGGGATACAATGAGCAGTTCTTC. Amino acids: CASMGYNEQFF.